This TCR beta chain appears in the sequencing data of a study of vaccination and CD4 T cells after COVID-19. This clonotype occurred a few times. The target antigen is unknown. V was trimmed by 3 bases and J by 2 bases, leaving 8 bases between them. The CDR3 spans 14 residues. Germline loops: CDR1 MNHEY, CDR2 SVGEGT. Treatment defined: approximately nine-day PBMC culture with coronavirus spike peptide pools or control peptides (ViraFEST assay). ViraFEST enlarged antigen-specific T cell populations with peptide pools and afterwards sequenced TCRs. Culture of 1.5 million to 2 million PBMCs per well took place with approximately 9 IU/ml IL-2 and 9 to 10 ug/ml peptide pools. With the Oncomine TCR Beta short-read assay, DNA from cultured CD4+ T cells was sequenced. It was cultured CD4+ T cells from which genomic DNA was extracted. One entry per CDR3 protein, called by TCRdb with MiXCR from the PCR reads. The sample has around 19,000 distinct CDR3 sequences, roughly 50% seen once.

V is TRBV6-2 or TRBV6-3 and J is TRBJ1-5, with D unresolved. Sequenced: CD4+ T cells from blood, cultured in vitro. The receptor's source is a human donor who had recovered from COVID-19. CDR3 DNA sequence: TGTGCCAGCAGTTATTCCGGGGGCAATCAGCCCCAGCATTTT. Translated: CASSYSGGNQPQHF.